This T cell receptor beta chain derives from a study of shared clonotypes between healthy human individuals. About this clone: Its antigen is currently unknown.

Study results and caveats: Among non-shared clonotypes, generation probabilities were lower than among those shared by all four donors.

CD8 cells classed as naive were CD45RO-negative and positively selected for CCR7, excluding terminally differentiated effector memory CD45RA+ cells. Study donors comprised healthy, HIV-negative adults devoid of recent acute infection or vaccination. Germline-derived CDR1 and CDR2 are LGHNA and YNFKEQ. The CDR3 has 13 amino acids. V was clipped by 5 bases and J by 0 bases, with 4 bases between them. Splitting of each subset's genomic DNA was done evenly across several immunoSEQ plates. Sorted-subset replicate PCRs used 200 ng DNA, 25,000 to 30,000 T cell genomes. This table comes from immunoSEQ multiplex PCR, and its TCRdb copy is limited to in-frame clones, with some not included. The sample has some 2,000,000 clones, roughly 95% seen once.

This chain connects TRBV4-2 to TRBJ1-4; D call uncertain. Sequenced material: naive CD8+ T cells sorted from blood. This sequence was found in a man younger than 35 in good health. CDR3 sequence reads: CASSSPTNEKLFF. The CDR3 bases are TGTGCCAGCAGCTCCCCAACTAATGAAAAACTGTTTTTT.